A single sample is the source of the 18 T cell receptor beta chains below, sequenced in a study of T cells in Graves' hyperthyroidism and ophthalmopathy (dated 2019 in TCRdb). The method was multiplex PCR. Sequencing relied on an Illumina HiSeq 2000. Amplification of TCR beta CDR3 regions was carried out from RNA transcripts. The TCR CDR3 was subjected to a first round of RT-PCR using the HTBI primer set and the Qiagen OneStep RT-PCR kit. The public sequencing data were trimmed at Q25 with fastp and processed into clonotypes with MiXCR by TCRdb, which kept only in-frame beta chains. When rows share a CDR3 protein, they turn into one entry using the most common DNA and genes. The sample table contains a few hundred thousand distinct CDR3 sequences; only one count was recorded for just over 45% of them. The top ten clones comprise more than 7.5% of the sample. The sample was peripheral blood or thyroid tissue (not recorded which). These receptors were taken from a woman aged 18-30 years with Graves' hyperthyroidism.

The V call is TRBV6-5, the J call TRBJ2-5; TRBD2 matches 13 bases. CDR1 is MNHEY and CDR2 is SVGAGI in the germline V gene. Trimming at V came to 7 bases and at J to 9 bases, leaving 11 bases not matched to a gene. The CDR3 totals 15 residues. Written as DNA, the CDR3 is TGTGCCAGCAACCCGACTAGCGGGAGGCAGAAGGCCCAGTACTTC. Translation gives CASNPTSGRQKAQYF.

To note about this clonotype: No conserved phenylalanine or tryptophan ends this CDR3, so it is likely a read error. It is unclear where the CDR3 begins or ends on the DNA, so no DNA is shown, and the CDR3 is as TCRdb lists it. The chain recombines TRBV7-2 with TRBJ2-2; TRBD1 is taken as the D call from the table, unchecked against the DNA. The CDR3 length is 11 residues, termini included. CDR1 is SGHTA, CDR2 FQGNSA, per germline. CDR3: CASSPHPQGWV.

This clonotype occurred many times. The chain links TRBV5-1 to TRBJ1-5; D uncertain. The ends were cut back, 0 bases at V and 2 bases at J, with 12 bases in the middle. The germline V gene encodes CDR1 SGHRS and CDR2 YFSETQ. This CDR3 comprises 16 residues. CDR3 in DNA: TGCGCCAGCAGCTTGGGTCCGGGGAGGGGCAATCAGCCCCAGCATTTT. Its protein product is CASSLGPGRGNQPQHF.

The V gene is TRBV19, the J gene TRBJ1-2; 7 bases agree with TRBD1. The V gene's germline CDR1 is LNHDA and CDR2 SQIVND (reference sequence). The CDR3 runs to 14 residues. Trimming at V came to 6 bases and at J to 6 bases, leaving 10 bases not matched to a gene. The CDR3 sequence is CASRGRTGDDGYTF. In nucleotides, the CDR3 is TGTGCCAGTAGAGGACGAACAGGGGATGATGGCTACACCTTC.

This clonotype was counted a few times. The chain couples TRBV9 to TRBJ2-1; D is unclear. Germline-derived CDR1 and CDR2 are SGDLS and YYNGEE. The CDR3 totals 13 residues. V lost 3 bases and J 3 bases, leaving 7 bases between the germline ends. CDR3 coding DNA: TGTGCCAGCAGCGCCACGAGCTACAATGAGCAGTTCTTC. Translation gives CASSATSYNEQFF.

The V call is TRBV19, the J call TRBJ1-5, with D maybe TRBD1 (6 bases). Germline CDR1 is LNHDA and CDR2 is SQIVND (reference sequence). The CDR3 is 15 amino acids. V lost 3 bases, J lost 0 bases, and 9 bases lay in between. The CDR3 is CASSIGQNSNQPQHF. In DNA, the CDR3 is TGTGCCAGTAGTATCGGACAGAATAGCAATCAGCCCCAGCATTTT.

For this clonotype: The junction shows a germline mismatch at one end, possibly a read error. The chain recombines TRBV5-8 with TRBJ2-7; 9 bases agree with TRBD2. This CDR3 region has 14 residues. Germline-derived CDR1 and CDR2 are SGHTS and YDEGEE. CDR3 residues: CASGLREGAGEQYF. CDR3 nucleotides: TGCGCCAGCGGTTTGCGGGAGGGAGCCGGGGAGCAGTACTTC.

There are many counts of this clonotype. This chain uses TRBV27 with TRBJ1-2; 10 bases map to TRBD1. From germline, CDR1 is MNHEY and CDR2 SMNVEV (reference sequence). The junction had 7 bases not matched to a gene; V was cut back by 5 bases and J by 4 bases. There are 15 residues in the CDR3. Written as DNA, the CDR3 is TGTGCCAGCAGTCCTTGGGACAGGGGAAGCTATGGCTACACCTTC. It translates to CASSPWDRGSYGYTF.

This clonotype came up many times. The gene calls are TRBV6-6 and TRBJ2-7; perhaps TRBD2 as D (6 bases). Germline values: CDR1 MNHNY, CDR2 SVGAGI (reference sequence). Trimming cost V 5 bases and J 0 bases, with 11 bases left between them. The CDR3 has 14 amino acids. The CDR3 bases are TGTGCCAGCAGTCCGTCGCGGGACTCCTACGAGCAGTACTTC. This codes for CASSPSRDSYEQYF.

The V gene is TRBV24-1, the J gene TRBJ2-3, with D tentatively TRBD2 (6 bases). The CDR3 contains 14 residues. V gave up 11 bases and J gave up 6 bases, with 20 bases separating them. Germline CDR1 is KGHDR and CDR2 is SFDVKD. The CDR3 sequence is CASSVDGRPDTQYF. The CDR3 nucleotides read TGTGCCAGCAGCGTAGACGGGAGACCCGATACGCAGTATTTT.

This clonotype was counted once. V gene TRBV6-5 combines with J gene TRBJ2-3, with a possible D match to TRBD1 (6 bases). Germline loops: CDR1 MNHEY, CDR2 SVGAGI. The V end lost 6 bases, the J end lost 7 bases, and 14 bases lay between the germline ends. The CDR3 loop spans 13 amino acids. As DNA, the CDR3 is TGTGCCAGCAGACTAACGCAGGGGAATACGCAGTATTTT. Encoded protein: CASRLTQGNTQYF.

With regard to this clonotype: One end of the junction fails to match germline, which may point to a read error. The genes are TRBV7-9 and TRBJ1-5; TRBD1 is a possible D gene (5 bases). This CDR3 contains 11 residues. The germline V gene encodes CDR1 SEHNR and CDR2 FQNEAQ (reference sequence). The CDR3 DNA reads TGTGCCAGCAGCTTAGATCGAGCAGGGAGTTTT. This translates into CASSLDRAGSF.

The chain joins TRBV7-2 to TRBJ1-5; 7 bases are a match to TRBD1. CDR1 SGHTA and CDR2 FQGNSA come from the germline V gene. The CDR3 length is 15 residues. V shed 5 bases and J 6 bases; nucleotides not matched to a gene: 10. As DNA, the CDR3 is TGTGCCAGCAGCCAACGATCGACAGGGTTTCAGCCCCAGCATTTT. This translates into CASSQRSTGFQPQHF.

This chain links TRBV15 with TRBJ1-1, with D possibly TRBD1 on 6 matching bases. Per the germline V gene, CDR1 is LNHNV and CDR2 is YYDKDF (reference sequence). The ends were cut back, 0 bases at V and 2 bases at J, with 10 bases in the middle. This CDR3 has 15 amino acids. The CDR3 is CATSRERGANTEAFF. The DNA of the CDR3 is TGTGCCACCAGCAGAGAGCGGGGGGCTAACACTGAAGCTTTCTTT.

The genes are TRBV7-2 and TRBJ1-3, with 7 positions matching TRBD1. Per germline, CDR1 SGHTA and CDR2 FQGNSA. This CDR3 spans 16 amino acids. V gave up 0 bases and J gave up 8 bases; unmatched junction bases: 10. In nucleotides, the CDR3 is TGTGCCAGCAGCTTAGCCTACGACAGGGTGATTGACACCATATATTTT. Protein sequence: CASSLAYDRVIDTIYF. Full variable domain (remainder filled in from reference TRBV7-2 and TRBJ1-3): GAGVSQSPSNKVTEKGKDVELRCDPISGHTALYWYRQSLGQGLEFLIYFQGNSAPDKSGLPSDRFSAERTGGSVSTLTIQRTQQEDSAVYLCASSLAYDRVIDTIYFGEGSWLTVV.

The V and J genes are TRBV29-1 and TRBJ2-7; 9 nucleotides align to TRBD1. The V gene end was trimmed by 6 bases and the J gene end by 6 bases; junction bases not matched to a gene: 3. CDR1 is SQVTM and CDR2 is ANQGSEA in the germline V gene. The CDR3 has 11 amino acids. CDR3 bases: TGCAGCGTGCCGACAGGGGGCGAGCAGTACTTC. This encodes CSVPTGGEQYF.

This clonotype occurred many times. This chain uses TRBV20-1 with TRBJ2-5; 8 bases fit TRBD2. CDR3 length equals 15 residues. J gave up 3 bases and V 0 bases, and 6 bases lay outside the gene matches. Germline CDR1 and CDR2: DFQATT and SNEGSKA (reference sequence). Here the CDR3 DNA reads TGCAGTGCTAGAGAAACTAGCGGAAGGGAAGAGACCCAGTACTTC. It encodes CSARETSGREETQYF.

This clonotype was detected ten times or more. V and J are TRBV24-1 and TRBJ2-2, with 8 nucleotides matching TRBD2. Germline V gives CDR1 KGHDR, CDR2 SFDVKD. The V and J ends lost 0 bases and 4 bases, in that order; junction bases with no gene match: 9. This CDR3 spans 18 amino acids. CDR3 sequence: CATSDLLSGSGGTGELFF. CDR3 DNA sequence: TGTGCCACCAGTGATTTGCTGAGCGGGAGTGGGGGCACCGGGGAGCTGTTTTTT.